One sample yielded the 28 T cell receptor beta chains listed below, sequenced in a study of T cells in Graves' hyperthyroidism and ophthalmopathy. Using RNA transcripts as the source, TCR beta CDR3 regions were amplified. Carried out on the TCR CDR3, a first-round RT-PCR used the HTBI primer set. MiXCR, run by TCRdb on the multiplex PCR reads, gives a single entry per CDR3 protein. This sample yields approximately 600,000 distinct CDR3 sequences, of which 11% to 15% are seen a single time; 5.8% belongs to the top ten. Sequencing input: blood. These receptors all come from a woman in her twenties or thirties with Graves' hyperthyroidism that later progressed to Graves' ophthalmopathy.

This clonotype was observed at least ten times. The chain has TRBV7-9 and TRBJ2-3; D may be TRBD1 (5 bases). The V gene's germline CDR1 is SEHNR and CDR2 FQNEAQ (reference sequence). The V and J ends lost 1 base and 0 bases respectively, with 17 bases between them. The CDR3 is 18 residues long. CDR3 in amino acids: CASSLGGAPDVSTDTQYF. In nucleotides, the CDR3 is TGTGCCAGCAGCTTAGGTGGGGCCCCAGACGTAAGCACAGATACGCAGTATTTT. Combining the CDR3 with reference TRBV7-9 and TRBJ2-3 gives the whole variable domain DTGVSQNPRHKITKRGQNVTFRCDPISEHNRLYWYRQTLGQGPEFLTYFQNEAQLEKSRLLSDRFSAERPKGSFSTLEIQRTEQGDSAMYLCASSLGGAPDVSTDTQYFGPGTRLTVL.

The genes are TRBV20-1 and TRBJ2-7; D gene ambiguous. The V end lost 1 base, the J end lost 3 bases, and 7 bases lay between the germline ends. The germline V gene encodes CDR1 DFQATT and CDR2 SNEGSKA (reference sequence). There are 12 residues in the CDR3. The CDR3 here is CSARAASYEQYF. CDR3 nucleotides: TGCAGTGCTAGAGCGGCTAGCTACGAGCAGTACTTC.

This clonotype was found many times. The V gene is TRBV15, the J gene TRBJ2-7, with 13 bases fitting TRBD2. J was trimmed by 3 bases and V by 5 bases; bases with no gene match: 10. This CDR3 has 17 amino acids. The germline CDR1 and CDR2 sequences are LNHNV and YYDKDF (reference sequence). The CDR3 DNA follows: TGTGCCACCAGCCCATGGACTAGCGGGAGAGGAGGCTACGAGCAGTACTTC. Translation: CATSPWTSGRGGYEQYF.

There are a few counts of this clonotype. The chain links TRBV6-2 or TRBV6-3 to TRBJ2-1, with D perhaps TRBD2 (6 bases). In germline, CDR1 is MNHEY, CDR2 SVGEGT. The CDR3 is made up of 13 amino acids. Trimming cost V 11 bases and J 0 bases, with 11 bases left between them. The CDR3 loop is CAAGLISYNEQFF. The CDR3 DNA follows: TGTGCCGCGGGGCTAATCTCCTACAATGAGCAGTTCTTC.

This clonotype came up many times. The V and J genes are TRBV28 and TRBJ1-2, with 7 bases aligning to TRBD1. Trimming at V came to 5 bases and at J to 3 bases, leaving 15 bases not matched to a gene. The CDR3 has 17 residues. Germline loops: CDR1 MDHEN, CDR2 SYDVKM. CDR3 residues: CASSERGQGIQDYGYTF. In DNA form, the CDR3 reads TGTGCCAGCAGTGAAAGGGGGCAGGGCATTCAGGACTATGGCTACACCTTC.

This clonotype was detected ten times or more. The rearrangement joins TRBV7-2 to TRBJ1-1; 7 bases map to TRBD1. Germline loops: CDR1 SGHTA, CDR2 FQGNSA. The trim removed 4 bases at V and 4 bases at J, leaving 6 bases unmatched. CDR3 length equals 14 residues. CDR3 nucleotide sequence: TGTGCCAGCAGCTACTATGACAGGGTCACTGAAGCTTTCTTT. Its translation is CASSYYDRVTEAFF.

This clonotype has a handful of counts. The V gene is TRBV7-6, the J gene TRBJ2-3, with 9 bases that match TRBD2. The CDR3 consists of 16 residues. Trimming cost V 7 bases and J 7 bases; bases outside gene matches: 15. CDR1 is SGHVS and CDR2 is FNYEAQ in the germline V gene. The DNA of the CDR3 is TGTGCCAGCACCCTATTAGCGGGGGAGGCACTTTATACGCAGTATTTT. It codes for CASTLLAGEALYTQYF.

This clonotype occurred many times. The V and J genes are TRBV7-2 and TRBJ1-1; 7 bases agree with TRBD1. The CDR3 covers 15 residues. Germline-derived CDR1 and CDR2 are SGHTA and FQGNSA. The ends lost 4 bases at V and 0 bases at J; junction bases unmatched: 5. Here the CDR3 DNA reads TGTGCCAGCAGCTCTCGGGACAGCATGAACACTGAAGCTTTCTTT. This codes for CASSSRDSMNTEAFF.

The table lists this clonotype with many counts. The CDR3 nucleotides are TGTGCCAGCAGTTTCGGAGGATCTGGTGGCTACACCTTC. Translating it yields CASSFGGSGGYTF. J is TRBJ1-2 and V is TRBV12-3 or TRBV12-4, with D uncertain. The length of the CDR3 is 13 residues. The V gene lost 3 bases and the J gene lost 7 bases, with 12 bases spanning the gap.

This clonotype was observed a handful of times. V and J are TRBV25-1 and TRBJ2-3; D gene ambiguous. Germline CDR1 MGHDK, CDR2 SYGVNS. The CDR3 is made up of 12 amino acids. Trimming cost V 1 base and J 7 bases, with 6 bases left between them. CDR3 region: CASSESGYTQYF. CDR3 bases: TGTGCCAGCAGTGAATCCGGGTATACGCAGTATTTT.

Ten or more counts support this clonotype. The V gene is TRBV20-1, the J gene TRBJ2-5, with 8 bases fitting TRBD2. This CDR3 contains 15 residues. V shed 6 bases and J 1 base; nucleotides not matched to a gene: 10. The V gene's germline CDR1 is DFQATT and CDR2 SNEGSKA (reference sequence). The CDR3 spells CSAPTGGGLQETQYF. CDR3 nucleotides: TGCAGTGCCCCGACCGGGGGGGGTCTCCAAGAGACCCAGTACTTC.

This clonotype was detected many times. The J gene is TRBJ1-1, the V gene TRBV18; maybe TRBD1 (6 bases). CDR1 is KGHSH and CDR2 is LQKENI in the germline V gene. Trimming left V 0 bases short and J 5 bases short, with 10 bases between. The CDR3 length is 14 residues. The CDR3 sequence: CASSPPAGVTEAFF. Written as DNA, the CDR3 is TGTGCCAGCTCACCACCGGCAGGGGTAACTGAAGCTTTCTTT. Using reference TRBV18 and TRBJ1-1 for the parts outside the CDR3, the full variable domain is NAGVMQNPRHLVRRRGQEARLRCSPMKGHSHVYWYRQLPEEGLKFMVYLQKENIIDESGMPKERFSAEFPKEGPSILRIQQVVRGDSAAYFCASSPPAGVTEAFFGQGTRLTVV.

This clonotype occurred many times. This chain joins TRBV28 and TRBJ1-5; D is unclear. The CDR3 runs to 15 residues. Trimming left V 7 bases short and J 0 bases short, with 13 bases between. Germline CDR1 reads MDHEN; CDR2 reads SYDVKM. The CDR3 DNA is TGTGCCAGCATCCTAAGTGGGAGTAGCAATCAGCCCCAGCATTTT. It translates to CASILSGSSNQPQHF.

This clonotype was counted ten times or more. The genes are TRBV28 and TRBJ2-4; 7 positions match TRBD2. Germline values: CDR1 MDHEN, CDR2 SYDVKM. The CDR3 is 17 amino acids. Losses at the gene ends were 6 bases for V and 0 bases for J; bases not matched to a gene: 11. The DNA for the CDR3 is TGTGCCAGCAGCCCGCTAGCGGACCCCCTAGCCAAAAACATTCAGTACTTC. The encoded protein is CASSPLADPLAKNIQYF.

This clonotype was found many times. The chain has TRBV20-1 and TRBJ2-7, with 7 bases lining up with TRBD2. The CDR3 runs 14 residues. The germline V gene encodes CDR1 DFQATT and CDR2 SNEGSKA (reference sequence). Unmatched junction bases numbered 4, after V lost 0 bases and J lost 2 bases. The DNA of the CDR3 is TGCAGTGCTAGAGATAGCGGGTCAACCTACGAGCAGTACTTC. It yields the protein CSARDSGSTYEQYF.

The V and J genes are TRBV11-2 and TRBJ2-7; D not certain. Germline-derived CDR1 and CDR2 are SGHAT and FQNNGV. V shed 0 bases and J shed 3 bases, with 12 bases lying between them. This CDR3 contains 15 residues. Here the CDR3 reads CASSLEHLPVYEQYF. The DNA of the CDR3 is TGTGCCAGCAGCTTAGAACACCTGCCTGTCTACGAGCAGTACTTC. Combining the CDR3 with reference TRBV11-2 and TRBJ2-7 gives the whole variable domain EAGVAQSPRYKIIEKRQSVAFWCNPISGHATLYWYQQILGQGPKLLIQFQNNGVVDDSQLPKDRFSAERLKGVDSTLKIQPAKLEDSAVYLCASSLEHLPVYEQYFGPGTRLTVT.

The chain is built from TRBV12-3 or TRBV12-4 and TRBJ1-3; D uncertain. The CDR3 spans 14 residues. V shed 6 bases and J shed 4 bases, with 13 bases lying between them. The CDR3 reads CASRAVGQGNTIYF. DNA of the CDR3: TGTGCCAGCAGGGCCGTAGGGCAGGGAAACACCATATATTTT.

This clonotype has only a few counts. The J gene is TRBJ1-2, the V gene TRBV4-1; 9 bases are shared with TRBD1. The CDR3 runs to 15 residues. In germline, CDR1 is MGHRA, CDR2 YSYEKL. V lost 1 base and J lost 10; bases outside the gene matches: 10. The CDR3, as DNA: TGCGCCAGCAGCCAAGGACTCCCGGGACAGGGTGACTACACCTTC. Translated, it gives CASSQGLPGQGDYTF.

This clonotype was counted at least ten times. CDR3 residues: CASSQADRLYGYTF. As DNA, the CDR3 is TGCGCCAGCAGCCAAGCGGACAGGCTCTATGGCTACACCTTC. This chain links TRBV4-1 with TRBJ1-2; 7 nucleotides align to TRBD1. V lost 1 base to trimming and J lost 4 bases; unmatched junction nucleotides: 3. The V gene's germline CDR1 is MGHRA and CDR2 YSYEKL. The CDR3 is 14 amino acids.

This clonotype occurred many times. The V gene is TRBV27, the J gene TRBJ1-1, with D perhaps TRBD1 (6 bases). V was clipped by 6 bases and J by 10 bases, with 15 bases between them. Germline V gene sequence: CDR1 MNHEY, CDR2 SMNVEV (reference sequence). The CDR3 runs 12 residues. In DNA form, the CDR3 reads TGTGCCAGCAGATCAGCAGGGGTCGGAGCTTTCTTT. Its protein is CASRSAGVGAFF.

This clonotype was counted only a few times. The chain recombines TRBV7-2 with TRBJ1-5, with TRBD1 matching 7 bases. The CDR3 is 17 residues long. CDR1 is SGHTA and CDR2 is FQGNSA in the germline V gene. The V and J ends lost 5 bases and 0 bases, in that order; junction bases with no gene match: 10. The CDR3 DNA reads TGTGCCAGCAGCAACCAACGGGACAGAAATAGCAATCAGCCCCAGCATTTT. Its protein is CASSNQRDRNSNQPQHF.

Notes on this clonotype: A junction boundary mismatches the germline segment, possibly from a read error. The CDR3 reads CASSPGTSGRIHEQYF. The DNA for the CDR3 is TGTGCTAGCAGCCCCGGGACTAGCGGGAGAATCCACGAGCAGTACTTC. V and J are TRBV7-7 and TRBJ2-7; 14 bases align to TRBD2. This CDR3 has 16 amino acids. CDR1 is SSHAT and CDR2 is FNYEAQ in the germline V gene (reference sequence).

This clonotype was counted ten times or more. The CDR3: CASSWDFRDEQFF. The CDR3 DNA reads as TGTGCCAGCAGTTGGGACTTTCGGGATGAGCAGTTCTTC. The V call is TRBV2, the J call TRBJ2-1; D might be TRBD2 (6 bases). This CDR3 comprises 13 residues. Trimming removed 5 bases at V and 8 bases at J, with 13 bases between. Germline values: CDR1 SNHLY, CDR2 FYNNEI.

This clonotype was counted many times. This sequence joins TRBV7-9 and TRBJ2-2; TRBD1 might be the D (6 bases). The length of the CDR3 is 14 residues. V was shortened by 4 bases and J by 4 bases, with 10 bases between the two germline ends. Germline V gene lookup returns CDR1 SEHNR and CDR2 FQNEAQ (reference sequence). The CDR3 reads CASSSTGLTGELFF. DNA for the CDR3: TGTGCCAGCAGCTCGACAGGACTCACCGGGGAGCTGTTTTTT. Filled out from reference TRBV7-9 and TRBJ2-2, the complete variable domain reads DTGVSQNPRHKITKRGQNVTFRCDPISEHNRLYWYRQTLGQGPEFLTYFQNEAQLEKSRLLSDRFSAERPKGSFSTLEIQRTEQGDSAMYLCASSSTGLTGELFFGEGSRLTVL.

This clonotype has a handful of counts. The chain links TRBV28 to TRBJ1-1; D not certain. The CDR3 totals 15 residues. Germline V lookup: CDR1 MDHEN, CDR2 SYDVKM. Trimming took 5 bases from V and 0 from J, leaving 13 bases between them. In DNA form, the CDR3 reads TGTGCCAGCAGTGGGGTCGGGCTTATGAACACTGAAGCTTTCTTT. Protein product: CASSGVGLMNTEAFF.

This clonotype was counted at least ten times. The V call is TRBV15, the J call TRBJ1-1; D perhaps matches TRBD1 (6 bases). V was clipped by 3 bases and J by 0 bases, with 11 bases between them. The germline V gene has CDR1 LNHNV and CDR2 YYDKDF (reference sequence). CDR3 size: 15 residues. The CDR3 sequence: CATSSRQAMNTEAFF. DNA for the CDR3: TGTGCCACCAGCAGCAGACAGGCCATGAACACTGAAGCTTTCTTT. The full variable domain, rest sourced from reference TRBV15 and TRBJ1-1, is DAMVIQNPRYQVTQFGKPVTLSCSQTLNHNVMYWYQQKSSQAPKLLFHYYDKDFNNEADTPDNFQSRRPNTSFCFLDIRSPGLGDTAMYLCATSSRQAMNTEAFFGQGTRLTVV.

This clonotype was counted many times. The chain uses TRBV28 and TRBJ2-3; D may match TRBD1 or TRBD2 (6 bases each). The CDR3 covers 14 residues. V lost 3 bases to trimming and J lost 5 bases, with 12 bases between them. The germline gives CDR1 MDHEN, CDR2 SYDVKM. The CDR3 loop is CASSFAGGGDTQYF. The CDR3 DNA follows: TGTGCCAGCAGTTTTGCCGGGGGCGGAGATACGCAGTATTTT.

In nucleotides, the CDR3 is TGTGCCAGCAGTGAAGTAGCGAGGGTGGATACGCAGTATTTT. It encodes CASSEVARVDTQYF. The genes are TRBV6-1 and TRBJ2-3; D perhaps matches TRBD2 (5 bases). V lost 1 base and J lost 6, with 11 bases in between. The length of the CDR3 is 14 residues. CDR1 and CDR2 (germline): MNHNS, SASEGT.